This TCR beta chain was sequenced in a study of metastatic and nonmetastatic thyroid tumors. Turning to the study itself: Peripheral blood and tumor or nodule samples from malignant and benign thyroid patients were compared.

Per the original data handling: A distant-metastasis classifier for papillary thyroid cancer was built using CDR3 differences across clinicopathological groups. TCRdb recomputed clones from the PCR reads via MiXCR. TCRdb, rather than the study authors, made the V and J calls. Here the sample spans approximately 30,000 clones, approximately 7.4% being singletons. Study-level points and caveats: Malignant tumors reportedly showed significantly higher TCR beta diversity than benign nodules in both blood and tumor.

Thyroid surgery was performed in patients who had received no treatment beforehand. This clone was observed many times. The target antigen is unknown. The TCR comes from a female donor with papillary thyroid cancer or a benign thyroid nodule (not recorded which). Some clones in this sample may be carry-over from other donors' samples. The sample comprised blood.

CDR3 coding DNA: TGTGCCAGCAGCCGTGGACTAGCGGGGGCTACCTACAATGAGCAGTTCTTC. Translation: CASSRGLAGATYNEQFF. V is TRBV7-9 and J is TRBJ2-1; TRBD2 aligns across 13 bases. CDR1 and CDR2 from the germline V gene are SEHNR and FQNEAQ (reference sequence). Unmatched junction bases numbered 6, after V lost 5 bases and J lost 2 bases. This CDR3 has 17 residues.